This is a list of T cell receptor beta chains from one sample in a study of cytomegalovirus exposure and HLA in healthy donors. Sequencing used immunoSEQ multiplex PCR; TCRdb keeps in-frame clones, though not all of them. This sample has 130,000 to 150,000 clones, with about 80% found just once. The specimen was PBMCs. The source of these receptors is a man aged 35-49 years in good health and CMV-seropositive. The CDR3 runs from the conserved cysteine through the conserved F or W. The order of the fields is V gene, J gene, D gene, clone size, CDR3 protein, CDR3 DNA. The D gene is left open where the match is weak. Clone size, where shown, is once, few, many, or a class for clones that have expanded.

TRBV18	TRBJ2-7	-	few	CASSPPNTEVNEQYF	TGTGCCAGCTCACCACCCAATACAGAAGTCAACGAGCAGTACTTC
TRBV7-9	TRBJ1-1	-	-	CASSLYDNRNTEAFF	TGTGCCAGCAGCTTATACGACAACCGGAACACTGAAGCTTTCTTT
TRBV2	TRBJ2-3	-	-	CASSDSEPSSTDTQYF	TGTGCCAGCAGTGACAGCGAGCCTAGTAGCACAGATACGCAGTATTTT
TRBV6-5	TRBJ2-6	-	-	CASASGGAGANVLTF	TGTGCCAGCGCATCGGGGGGCGCTGGGGCCAACGTCCTGACTTTC
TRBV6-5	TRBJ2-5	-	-	CASSLASQETQYF	TGTGCCAGCAGTTTGGCTAGCCAAGAGACCCAGTACTTC
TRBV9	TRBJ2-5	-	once	CASSRTGIEAGQETQYF	TGTGCCAGCAGTAGAACCGGCATTGAGGCGGGCCAAGAGACCCAGTACTTC
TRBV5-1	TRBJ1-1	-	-	CASSLVSDTEAFF	TGCGCCAGCAGCTTGGTTTCGGACACTGAAGCTTTCTTT
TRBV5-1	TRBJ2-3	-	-	CASSLARGHITDTQYF	TGCGCCAGCAGCTTGGCCAGGGGACACATCACAGATACGCAGTATTTT
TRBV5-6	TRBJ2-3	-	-	CASSLGAGRTDTQYF	TGTGCCAGCAGCTTGGGGGCGGGGCGTACAGATACGCAGTATTTT
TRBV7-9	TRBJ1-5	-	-	CASSFGGTGQPQHF	TGTGCCAGCAGCTTCGGGGGGACTGGACAGCCCCAGCATTTT
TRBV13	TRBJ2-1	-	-	CASSSARGSHNEQFF	TGTGCCAGCAGCTCCGCCCGGGGGTCACACAATGAGCAGTTCTTC
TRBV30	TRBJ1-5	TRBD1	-	CAWITPDRGSQPQHF	TGTGCCTGGATCACTCCGGACAGGGGAAGTCAGCCCCAGCATTTT
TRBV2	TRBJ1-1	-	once	CASTEGGTNTEAFF	TGTGCCAGCACCGAGGGGGGGACGAACACTGAAGCTTTCTTT
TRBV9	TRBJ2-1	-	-	CASGTGKYNEQFF	TGTGCCAGCGGAACGGGGAAATACAATGAGCAGTTCTTC
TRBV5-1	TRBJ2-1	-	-	CASSLDVYEQFF	TGCGCCAGCAGCTTGGATGTCTATGAGCAGTTCTTC
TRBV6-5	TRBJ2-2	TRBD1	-	CASSYQTGANTGELFF	TGTGCCAGCAGTTACCAGACAGGGGCGAACACCGGGGAGCTGTTTTTT
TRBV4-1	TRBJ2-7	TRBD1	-	CASSQAGQGFLEQYF	TGCGCCAGCAGCCAAGCCGGACAGGGCTTCTTAGAGCAGTACTTC
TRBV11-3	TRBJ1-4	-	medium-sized	CASRNGASTNEKLFF	TGTGCCAGCAGGAATGGGGCATCAACTAATGAAAAACTGTTTTTT
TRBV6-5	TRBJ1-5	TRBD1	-	CASRQQGDSNQPQHF	TGTGCCAGCAGGCAACAGGGGGATAGCAATCAGCCCCAGCATTTT
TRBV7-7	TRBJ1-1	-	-	CASSQDWNTEAFF	TGTGCCAGCAGCCAGGACTGGAACACTGAAGCTTTCTTT
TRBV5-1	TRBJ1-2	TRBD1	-	CASSPRTGSYGYTF	TGCGCCAGCAGCCCGAGGACAGGGAGCTATGGCTACACCTTC
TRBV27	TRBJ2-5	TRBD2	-	CASRGRVGETQYF	TGTGCCAGCAGGGGGAGGGTGGGAGAGACCCAGTACTTC
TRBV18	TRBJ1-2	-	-	CASSLQGQANYGYTF	TGTGCCAGCTCACTCCAGGGCCAAGCTAACTATGGCTACACCTTC
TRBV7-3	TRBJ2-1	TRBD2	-	CASSSSGGTYNEQFF	TGTGCCAGCAGCTCCAGCGGGGGGACCTACAATGAGCAGTTCTTC
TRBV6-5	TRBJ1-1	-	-	CASSYVNSGTEAFF	TGTGCCAGCAGTTATGTGAACTCGGGCACTGAAGCTTTCTTT
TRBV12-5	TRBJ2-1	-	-	CASGLKVRGEQFF	TGTGCTAGTGGTTTGAAAGTTAGGGGTGAGCAGTTCTTC
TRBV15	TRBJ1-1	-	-	CATSRDLGGTEAFF	TGTGCCACCAGCAGAGATCTCGGGGGCACTGAAGCTTTCTTT
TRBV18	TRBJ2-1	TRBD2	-	CASSPTLGGKKFF	TGTGCCAGCTCACCAACTCTCGGGGGGAAGAAGTTCTTC
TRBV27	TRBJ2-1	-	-	CASSFYKARDEQFF	TGTGCCAGCAGTTTTTACAAGGCTCGGGATGAGCAGTTCTTC
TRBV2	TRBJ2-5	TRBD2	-	CASSVLGRGTETQYF	TGTGCCAGCAGTGTTCTTGGGAGGGGCACAGAGACCCAGTACTTC
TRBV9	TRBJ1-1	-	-	CASSVQGGTEAFF	TGTGCCAGCAGCGTCCAGGGAGGGACTGAAGCTTTCTTT
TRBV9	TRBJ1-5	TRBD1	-	CASSVGSGGSQPQHF	TGTGCCAGCAGCGTAGGGTCAGGGGGCAGTCAGCCCCAGCATTTT
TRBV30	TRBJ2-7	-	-	CASTPLGSYEQYF	TGTGCCTCAACCCCCCTCGGCTCCTACGAGCAGTACTTC
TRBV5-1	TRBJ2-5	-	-	CASSLSPGPQETQYF	TGCGCCAGCAGCTTGTCCCCAGGGCCCCAAGAGACCCAGTACTTC
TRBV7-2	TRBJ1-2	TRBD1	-	CASSSGGGYGYTF	TGTGCCAGCAGCTCAGGGGGAGGCTATGGCTACACCTTC
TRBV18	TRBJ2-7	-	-	CASSLTGINYKQYF	TGTGCCAGCTCACTTACAGGGATTAACTACAAGCAGTACTTC
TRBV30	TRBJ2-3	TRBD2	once	CAWSVRRSSGRADTQYF	TGTGCCTGGAGTGTACGGCGGTCTAGCGGGAGAGCAGATACGCAGTATTTT
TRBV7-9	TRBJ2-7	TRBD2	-	CASSLTSGHYEQYF	TGTGCCAGCAGCTTGACTAGCGGACACTACGAGCAGTACTTC
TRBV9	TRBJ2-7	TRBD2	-	CASSPRAGGLTYEQYF	TGTGCCAGCAGCCCCCGGGCGGGAGGTCTTACCTACGAGCAGTACTTC
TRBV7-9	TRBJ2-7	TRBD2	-	CASSGGVEQYF	TGTGCCAGCAGCGGGGGGGTCGAGCAGTACTTC
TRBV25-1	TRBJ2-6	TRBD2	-	CASSDPSGSVSGANVLTF	TGTGCCAGCAGTGACCCGAGCGGGAGCGTCTCTGGGGCCAACGTCCTGACTTTC
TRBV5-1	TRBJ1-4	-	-	CASSLVGNGEKLFF	TGCGCCAGCAGCTTGGTGGGCAATGGGGAAAAACTGTTTTTT
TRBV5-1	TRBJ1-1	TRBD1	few	CASSPGQGKTEAFF	TGCGCCAGCAGCCCCGGACAGGGCAAGACTGAAGCTTTCTTT
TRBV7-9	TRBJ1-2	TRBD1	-	CASSKNRQGIDYGYTF	TGTGCCAGCAGCAAAAACCGACAGGGTATCGACTATGGCTACACCTTC
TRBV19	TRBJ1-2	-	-	CASAIGDYGYTF	TGTGCCAGTGCCATCGGGGACTATGGCTACACCTTC
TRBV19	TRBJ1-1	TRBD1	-	CATWGDRGSPEAFF	TGTGCCACTTGGGGGGACAGGGGAAGTCCTGAAGCTTTCTTT
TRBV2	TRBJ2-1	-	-	CATKFGQHNEQFF	TGTGCCACCAAGTTTGGACAGCACAATGAGCAGTTCTTC
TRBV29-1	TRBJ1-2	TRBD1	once	CSAVRDRGYGYTF	TGCAGCGCGGTCCGGGACAGGGGCTATGGCTACACCTTC
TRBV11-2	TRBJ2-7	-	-	CASSQFTGIASYEQYF	TGTGCCAGCAGCCAGTTTACAGGGATAGCCTCCTACGAGCAGTACTTC
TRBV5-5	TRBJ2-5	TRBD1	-	CASSLRQGHQETQYF	TGTGCCAGCAGCTTGAGACAGGGCCACCAAGAGACCCAGTACTTC
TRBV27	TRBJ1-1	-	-	CASSRPGWGEAEAFF	TGTGCCAGCAGCCGACCTGGGTGGGGGGAGGCTGAAGCTTTCTTT
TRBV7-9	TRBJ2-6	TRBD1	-	CASSLGQGSGANVLTF	TGTGCCAGCAGCTTGGGACAGGGCTCTGGGGCCAACGTCCTGACTTTC
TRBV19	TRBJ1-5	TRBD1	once	CASSRGQPPQPQHF	TGTGCCAGTAGTCGGGGACAGCCACCTCAGCCCCAGCATTTT
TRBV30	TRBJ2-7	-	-	CAWSVSGLGYEQYF	TGTGCCTGGAGTGTTTCAGGTTTGGGCTACGAGCAGTACTTC
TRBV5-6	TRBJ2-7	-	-	CASSLTGKTYEQYF	TGTGCCAGCAGCTTAACCGGGAAGACCTACGAGCAGTACTTC
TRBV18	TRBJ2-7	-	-	CASSPPAHTYEQYF	TGTGCCAGCTCACCACCGGCACACACCTACGAGCAGTACTTC
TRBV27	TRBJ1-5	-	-	CASRMGGMSNQPQHF	TGTGCCAGCAGAATGGGCGGGATGAGCAATCAGCCCCAGCATTTT
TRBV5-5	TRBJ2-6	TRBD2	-	CASSPTGGVGANVLTF	TGTGCCAGCAGTCCAACCGGGGGGGTAGGGGCCAACGTCCTGACTTTC
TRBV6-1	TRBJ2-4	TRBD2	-	CASSLRLAGENIQYF	TGTGCCAGCAGTCTTCGACTAGCGGGAGAAAACATTCAGTACTTC
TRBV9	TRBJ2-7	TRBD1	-	CASSVGGTVGSYEQYF	TGTGCCAGCAGCGTAGGAGGGACAGTCGGGTCCTACGAGCAGTACTTC